A selection of T cell receptor beta chains follows, all from one sample in a study of response to subunit inactivated influenza vaccine. TCRdb re-called the RT-PCR reads with MiXCR, one entry per CDR3 protein. The sample lists about 610,000 distinct CDR3 sequences; 12% to 15% were seen once. This material consisted of PBMCs from blood, taken roughly 12 days after vaccination. These receptors originate from a man aged 45-60 years who received an inactivated influenza vaccine. The CDR3 runs from the conserved cysteine through the conserved F or W. A D gene is named only where the DNA matches it firmly. Size is omitted from some rows. Given values are once, few, many or a class for expanded clones.

TRBV5-1,few,TRBJ1-4,-,TGCGCCAGCAGCGAAGGGGTGGGGAATGAAAAACTGTTTTTT,CASSEGVGNEKLFF
TRBV29-1,few,TRBJ2-5,-,TGCAGCGTTGAGTCGCGCCTCCAAGAGACCCAGTACTTC,CSVESRLQETQYF
TRBV4-1,-,TRBJ2-4,-,TGCGCCAGCAGCCGGTCCTTACTAGCCAAAAACATTCAGTACTTC,CASSRSLLAKNIQYF
TRBV20-1,many,TRBJ2-3,TRBD2,TGCAGTGCCAGAGGACTAGCGGGTTCAGATACGCAGTATTTT,CSARGLAGSDTQYF
TRBV12-3/TRBV12-4,-,TRBJ2-5,-,TGTGCCAGCAGACTAGGCCAGGGTAGCGGACAAGAGACCCAGTACTTC,CASRLGQGSGQETQYF
TRBV30,few,TRBJ2-1,-,TGTGCCTGGAGCTCGGGACTTTTCAATGAGCAGTTCTTC,CAWSSGLFNEQFF
TRBV28,few,TRBJ1-4,-,TGTGCCAGCAGTTCCAGAGGGGGTCGCCCTGAAAAACTGTTTTTT,CASSSRGGRPEKLFF
TRBV14,-,TRBJ2-1,TRBD1,TGTGCCAGCAGCCAGGAGGACAGGCGGCAGTTCTTC,CASSQEDRRQFF
TRBV6-1,-,TRBJ2-3,-,TGTGCCAGCAGTGCCGGGACCACCTATTTT,CASSAGTTYF
TRBV4-1,-,TRBJ2-7,-,TGCGCCAGCAGCCAAAAAGCCTACGACGGAACCTACGAGCAGTACTTC,CASSQKAYDGTYEQYF
TRBV7-2,-,TRBJ2-7,TRBD2,TGTGCCAGCAGCCCAGGGAGGGCGGGCCTCTACGAGCAGTACTTC,CASSPGRAGLYEQYF
TRBV7-9,few,TRBJ1-2,-,TGTGCCAGCAGCTTAGATAAAGGTTCTGGCTACACCTTC,CASSLDKGSGYTF
TRBV12-3/TRBV12-4,-,TRBJ2-3,-,TGTGCCAGCAGTCCTCCAGCTTTAGCGGGCACAGATACGCAGTATTTT,CASSPPALAGTDTQYF
TRBV7-9,-,TRBJ2-7,-,TGTGCCAGCAGCCCTCCTAACTACGAGCAGTACTTC,CASSPPNYEQYF